This record looks at one TCR beta chain sequence and its context. This specimen comes from a study of T-cell reconstitution after alpha-beta-depleted transplantation in children. Using unique molecular identifiers, the investigators prepared the TCRbeta library. MiXCR was run by TCRdb on the PCR reads, yielding one entry per CDR3 protein. The sample lists hundreds of thousands of distinct CDR3 sequences; around a third were seen once. The specimen was PBMCs from the stem cell graft donor, collected from the stem cell graft. This TCR was recovered from a human donor who donated a stem cell graft to a child with aplastic anemia.

The CDR3 spells CASSRHEQGEQFF. As DNA, the CDR3 is TGTGCCAGCAGCCGACACGAGCAAGGTGAGCAGTTCTTC. The V call is TRBV7-3, the J call TRBJ2-1, with D hard to call. V lost 5 bases to trimming and J lost 9 bases, with 14 bases between them. The V gene's germline CDR1 is SGHTA and CDR2 FQGTGA. The CDR3 is 13 residues long.